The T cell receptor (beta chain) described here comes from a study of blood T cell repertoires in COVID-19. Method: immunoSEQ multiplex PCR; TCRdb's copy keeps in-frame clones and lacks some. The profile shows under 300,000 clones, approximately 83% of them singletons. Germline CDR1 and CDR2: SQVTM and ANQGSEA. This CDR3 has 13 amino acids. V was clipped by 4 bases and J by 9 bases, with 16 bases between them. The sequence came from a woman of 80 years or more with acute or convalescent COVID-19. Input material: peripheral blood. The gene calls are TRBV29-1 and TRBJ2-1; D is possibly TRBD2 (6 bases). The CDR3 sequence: CSVAAGNQGEQFF. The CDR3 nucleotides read TGCAGCGTTGCTGCGGGGAATCAGGGTGAGCAGTTCTTC.